This TCR beta chain was captured in a study of lymphopenia after photon versus proton radiotherapy. Study observations and caveats: After lymphocyte nadir, photon-treated repertoires showed oligoclonal expansion, especially CD8+ Temra. Better survival with proton therapy was suggested as possible, not demonstrated. Photon-treated patients lost naive T cells and TCR diversity; proton-treated stayed stable.

Profiling relied on immunoSEQ multiplex PCR, and the TCRdb table lists in-frame clones only, not all of them. Counted here are 55,000 to 70,000 clones, roughly 93% occurring once; the ten biggest clones make up approximately 2.9%. Trimming took off 5 bases at V and 10 bases at J, with 18 bases between the two ends. Looked up from germline, CDR1 is SGHTA and CDR2 is FQGNSA. The CDR3 runs to 14 residues. On this clone: Antigen unknown.

The chain has TRBV7-2 and TRBJ2-1; D tentatively fits TRBD1 or TRBD2 (5 bases each). The sequence was collected from a woman in her 70s with pancreatic cancer. The starting material was peripheral blood, obtained from a patient treated with photon-based radiotherapy. The CDR3: CASSGTYNQVEQFF. CDR3 coding DNA: TGTGCCAGCAGCGGGACCTATAATCAGGTCGAGCAGTTCTTC.